This T cell receptor beta chain was obtained from a study of blood T cell repertoires in COVID-19 (TCRdb year 2020). A note on the overall study: Samples from collaborators originated in the United States, Italy and Spain and spanned both the acute and convalescent phases of COVID-19. HLA class I and class II types, where available, came from metadata supplied by the sample provider rather than from assay-based typing. The material from the prospective study consisted of cDNA or gDNA derived from T cells, B-cell-depleted T cells, or PBMCs. Samples were obtained from the ongoing ImmuneRACE study (first 160 participants) and from over 1,000 subjects provided by 6 global collaborators. Subjects who had been exposed to COVID-19, were actively infected with it, or had recovered from it provided the deeply sampled blood TCRbeta repertoires that made up the dataset. A freely available public database, intended as a resource for researchers studying the immune response to SARS-CoV-2, is where the repertoires were released. A de-identified subject ID, COVID-19 status, age in years and sex were almost always included in the sample metadata. Study-wide conclusions, independent of this receptor: The quantity of clinical and demographic metadata differed by source and by participant and was supplied without curation.

Comments on this clone: Its specific antigen is unknown. Base quality data are lacking; no much larger clone is found one base away.

The collaborating institutions used their own protocols to collect whole blood in K2EDTA tubes. For TCRbeta analysis, collaborator samples were shipped as frozen whole blood, as isolated PBMCs, or as DNA extracted from either sample type. The immunoSEQ Assay, a bias-controlled multiplex PCR, was used to amplify TCRbeta CDR3 regions from genomic DNA. As for the authors' bioinformatics: Within the assay, amplification of reference gene primers was used to estimate how many nucleated cells each sample contained. Sequence reads were collapsed and filtered to measure the absolute abundance of every unique TCRbeta CDR3 rearrangement. For each sample, productive Simpson clonality was calculated as the square root of Simpson's diversity index across productive rearrangements. TCRdb took over this immuneACCESS table, retaining in-frame rearrangements with V and J assigned. Such tables are incomplete; in checked studies, under half of the missing clones stem from an unresolved V gene, and the remainder is unexplained. V and J calls and clone size are given by that table; D and trimming were obtained from the DNA. The sample data list roughly 180,000 clones, and more than 80% of these were observed just once. Clones ranked in the top ten supply around 8% of the sample.

The specimen was peripheral blood. This clonotype was obtained from a woman aged 55 to 70 with acute or convalescent COVID-19.

The DNA sequence is TGTGCCACCAGCAGAGACCCGGGCGGGAGCTCCTACAATGAGCAGTTCTTC. Translated, this is CATSRDPGGSSYNEQFF. Recombination linked TRBV15 to TRBJ2-1, with 7 central nucleotides matching TRBD2. The CDR3 has 17 amino acids, counting the end cysteine and phenylalanine. Of all the DNA, just the CDR3 is kept, 51 bases in frame from base 1. After removal of 0 bases from V and 0 bases from J, the junction retains 5 bases not matched to a gene. From the germline V gene (reference sequence), CDR1 is LNHNV and CDR2 is YYDKDF.